This TCR beta chain was captured in a study of T cells after yellow fever vaccination. Study-wide findings and caveats: Primary-vaccination clones mostly resurfaced post-booster (around 95% CD4, roughly 87% CD8). The appearance of a small share of clonotypes in both CD4 and CD8 compartments was observed.

This clonotype has at least ten counts. Its antigen is currently unknown. TCRdb processed the 5' RACE reads anew with MiXCR; each CDR3 protein has one entry. Of roughly 310,000 distinct CDR3 sequences listed, more than 3% were seen once; the top ten hold around 22%. The CDR3 sequence is 16 residues long. CDR1 and CDR2 from the germline V gene are LGHNA and YNFKEQ. Unmatched junction bases numbered 12, after V lost 1 base and J lost 8 bases. The clonotype was recovered from a man younger than 35 who received the YFV17D yellow fever vaccine. The V and J genes are TRBV4-2 and TRBJ2-3; 7 bases fit TRBD1. Sample: PBMCs, taken on the day of the yellow fever booster vaccination. CDR3 sequence: CASSQGRTGHMGTQYF. CDR3 DNA: TGTGCCAGCAGCCAAGGGCGGACAGGCCATATGGGTACGCAGTATTTT.